A selection of T cell receptor beta chains follows, all from one sample in a study of shared T cell receptors in the human thymus. Data came from immunoSEQ multiplex PCR; TCRdb stores just in-frame clones and leaves some out. The data contain 540,000 or so clones, around 78% of them seen just once; the ten biggest clones take up about 0.014%. Another study also made use of these data, one on human thymus T cells.

The sequenced material came from thymocytes. The receptors originated from a boy in the first two years of life with a congenital heart defect. Both conserved end residues are part of each CDR3. A D gene is named only where the DNA matches it firmly. The size entry is marked missing in some rows and otherwise reads once, few, many or a size class.

v_gene: TRBV4-1
d_gene: NA
abundance: few
j_gene: TRBJ1-1
CDR3nt: TGCGCCAGCAGCCCAGGGAACACTGAAGCTTTCTTT
CDR3aa: CASSPGNTEAFF

v_gene: TRBV18
d_gene: NA
abundance: NA
j_gene: TRBJ2-1
CDR3nt: TGTGCCAGCGTGGAAACAGGGAATGAGCAGTTCTTC
CDR3aa: CASVETGNEQFF

v_gene: TRBV30
d_gene: NA
abundance: NA
j_gene: TRBJ2-2
CDR3nt: TGTGCCTGGAGTGTACGGGACACCGGGGAGCTGTTTTTT
CDR3aa: CAWSVRDTGELFF

v_gene: TRBV27
d_gene: TRBD2
abundance: NA
j_gene: TRBJ2-1
CDR3nt: TGTGCCAGCAGTTACCTCCCTAGCGGCGGGACCCCATACAATGAGCAGTTCTTC
CDR3aa: CASSYLPSGGTPYNEQFF

v_gene: TRBV6-4
d_gene: TRBD2
abundance: once
j_gene: TRBJ2-1
CDR3nt: TGTGCCAGCAGTGCCAGCGGTAGCGGGAGGGCGACTGAGCAGTTCTTC
CDR3aa: CASSASGSGRATEQFF

v_gene: TRBV18
d_gene: TRBD2
abundance: NA
j_gene: TRBJ2-7
CDR3nt: TGTGCCAGCTCACCCGAGACTAGCGGGAGGGGATACGAGCAGTACTTC
CDR3aa: CASSPETSGRGYEQYF

v_gene: TRBV27
d_gene: TRBD2
abundance: NA
j_gene: TRBJ2-7
CDR3nt: TGTGCCAGCAGTTTATCGAGGGCTAGCGGGAGTGGCCTTAGTTACGAGCAGTACTTC
CDR3aa: CASSLSRASGSGLSYEQYF

v_gene: TRBV28
d_gene: TRBD2
abundance: once
j_gene: TRBJ2-7
CDR3nt: TGTGCCAGCAGGACCGGACTAGGGCTCTCCTACGAGCAGTACTTC
CDR3aa: CASRTGLGLSYEQYF

v_gene: TRBV4-2
d_gene: TRBD1
abundance: once
j_gene: TRBJ1-2
CDR3nt: TGTGCCAGCAGCCCGAAACGTCCGGGACAGGGGGCGAATAACTATGGCTACACCTTC
CDR3aa: CASSPKRPGQGANNYGYTF

v_gene: TRBV9
d_gene: TRBD1
abundance: NA
j_gene: TRBJ2-7
CDR3nt: TGTGCCAGCAGCGTAGCGGACAGGGGGTCCTACGAGCAGTACTTC
CDR3aa: CASSVADRGSYEQYF

v_gene: TRBV28
d_gene: TRBD2
abundance: NA
j_gene: TRBJ2-5
CDR3nt: TGTGCCAGCAGTTTGGGGTTCCAACTAGCGGGAGGGCAAGAGACCCAGTACTTC
CDR3aa: CASSLGFQLAGGQETQYF

v_gene: TRBV4-2
d_gene: TRBD1
abundance: NA
j_gene: TRBJ2-7
CDR3nt: TGTGCCAGCAGCCAAAGCACCGGGACAGACCCTACCTACGAGCAGTACTTC
CDR3aa: CASSQSTGTDPTYEQYF

v_gene: TRBV29-1
d_gene: NA
abundance: NA
j_gene: TRBJ2-4
CDR3nt: TGCAGCGTTGTAGCGTATGGGGCCAAAAACATTCAGTACTTC
CDR3aa: CSVVAYGAKNIQYF

v_gene: TRBV4-1
d_gene: NA
abundance: once
j_gene: TRBJ2-2
CDR3nt: TGCGCCAGCAGCCATCAAATAGCGGGGACAGTGAACACCGGGGAGCTGTTTTTT
CDR3aa: CASSHQIAGTVNTGELFF

v_gene: TRBV28
d_gene: NA
abundance: few
j_gene: TRBJ2-1
CDR3nt: TGTGCCAGCAGTCCAAGGGGCCGGCGCAATGAGCAGTTCTTC
CDR3aa: CASSPRGRRNEQFF

v_gene: TRBV2
d_gene: TRBD2
abundance: once
j_gene: TRBJ2-3
CDR3nt: TGTGCCAGCCGGGGACTAGCGGGCGGCGCAGATACGCAGTATTTT
CDR3aa: CASRGLAGGADTQYF

v_gene: TRBV15
d_gene: NA
abundance: NA
j_gene: TRBJ2-5
CDR3nt: TGTGCCACCAGCCCCCGCCGCGGAGGGAACCAAGAGACCCAGTACTTC
CDR3aa: CATSPRRGGNQETQYF

v_gene: TRBV28
d_gene: NA
abundance: NA
j_gene: TRBJ1-2
CDR3nt: TGTGCCAGCGGGGGGGACGTTGGCTATGGCTACACCTTC
CDR3aa: CASGGDVGYGYTF

v_gene: TRBV2
d_gene: NA
abundance: NA
j_gene: TRBJ2-1
CDR3nt: TGTGCCAGCAGTGAAGGACTAGACTCCTACAATGAGCAGTTCTTC
CDR3aa: CASSEGLDSYNEQFF

v_gene: TRBV27
d_gene: NA
abundance: NA
j_gene: TRBJ2-7
CDR3nt: TGTGCCAGCAGTCCTATTAGGGGAAACGAGCAGTACTTC
CDR3aa: CASSPIRGNEQYF